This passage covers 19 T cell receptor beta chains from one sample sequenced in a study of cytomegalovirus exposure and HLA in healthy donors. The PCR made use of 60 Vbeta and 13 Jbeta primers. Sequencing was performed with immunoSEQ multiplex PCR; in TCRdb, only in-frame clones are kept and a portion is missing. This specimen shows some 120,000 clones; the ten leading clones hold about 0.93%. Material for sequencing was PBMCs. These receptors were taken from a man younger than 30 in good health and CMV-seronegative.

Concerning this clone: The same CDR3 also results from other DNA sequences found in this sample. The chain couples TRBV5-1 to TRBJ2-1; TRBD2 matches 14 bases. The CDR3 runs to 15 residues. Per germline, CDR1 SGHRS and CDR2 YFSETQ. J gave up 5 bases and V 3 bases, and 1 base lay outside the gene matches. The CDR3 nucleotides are TGCGCCAGCAGCTGGGGACTAGCGGGAGACAATGAGCAGTTCTTC. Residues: CASSWGLAGDNEQFF.

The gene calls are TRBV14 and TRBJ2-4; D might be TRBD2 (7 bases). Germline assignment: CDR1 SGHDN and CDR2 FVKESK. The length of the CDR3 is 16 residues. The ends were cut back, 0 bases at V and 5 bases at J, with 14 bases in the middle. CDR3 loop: CASSQEGEGVENIQYF. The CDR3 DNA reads TGTGCCAGCAGCCAAGAAGGGGAGGGGGTGGAAAACATTCAGTACTTC.

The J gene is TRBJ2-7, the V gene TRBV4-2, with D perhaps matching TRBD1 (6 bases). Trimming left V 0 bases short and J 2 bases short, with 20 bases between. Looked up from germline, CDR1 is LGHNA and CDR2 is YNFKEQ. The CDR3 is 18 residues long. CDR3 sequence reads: CASSQEVVYQGFTYEQYF. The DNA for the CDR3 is TGTGCCAGCAGCCAAGAGGTCGTCTATCAGGGGTTTACCTACGAGCAGTACTTC.

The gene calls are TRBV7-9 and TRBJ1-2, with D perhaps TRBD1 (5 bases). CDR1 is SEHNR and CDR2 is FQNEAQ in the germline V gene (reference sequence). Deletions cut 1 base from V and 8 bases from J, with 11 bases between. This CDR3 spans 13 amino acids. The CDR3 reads CASSLVAGRGYTF. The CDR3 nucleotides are TGTGCCAGCAGCTTAGTTGCAGGGCGAGGCTACACCTTC. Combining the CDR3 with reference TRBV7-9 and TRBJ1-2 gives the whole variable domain DTGVSQNPRHKITKRGQNVTFRCDPISEHNRLYWYRQTLGQGPEFLTYFQNEAQLEKSRLLSDRFSAERPKGSFSTLEIQRTEQGDSAMYLCASSLVAGRGYTFGSGTRLTVV.

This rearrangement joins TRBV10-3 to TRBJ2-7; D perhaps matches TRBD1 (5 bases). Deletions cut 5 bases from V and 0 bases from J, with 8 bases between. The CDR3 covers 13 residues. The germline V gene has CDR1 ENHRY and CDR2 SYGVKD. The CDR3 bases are TGTGCCATCAGTATGACAGCCTCCTACGAGCAGTACTTC. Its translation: CAISMTASYEQYF.

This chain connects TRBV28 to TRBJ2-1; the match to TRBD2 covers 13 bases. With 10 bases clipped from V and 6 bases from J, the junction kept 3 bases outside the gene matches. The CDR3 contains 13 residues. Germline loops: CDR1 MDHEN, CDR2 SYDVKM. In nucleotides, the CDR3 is TGTGCCACGGGACTAGCGGGGACCAATGAGCAGTTCTTC. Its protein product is CATGLAGTNEQFF.

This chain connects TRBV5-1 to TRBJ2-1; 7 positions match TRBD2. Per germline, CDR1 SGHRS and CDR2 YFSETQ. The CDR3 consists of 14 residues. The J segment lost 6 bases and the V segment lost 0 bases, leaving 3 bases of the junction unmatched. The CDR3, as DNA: TGCGCCAGCAGCTTGGTGATAGCGGGCAATGAGCAGTTCTTC. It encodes CASSLVIAGNEQFF.

This CDR3 reads CSASQGTGNYEQYF. CDR3 nucleotide sequence: TGCAGCGCCAGCCAGGGGACAGGGAACTACGAGCAGTACTTC. The chain is built from TRBV29-1 and TRBJ2-5, with 9 nucleotides matching TRBD1. The end of the DNA aligns better with TRBJ2-7, so the J call may be wrong. The CDR3 spans 14 residues. CDR1 and CDR2 from the germline V gene are SQVTM and ANQGSEA.

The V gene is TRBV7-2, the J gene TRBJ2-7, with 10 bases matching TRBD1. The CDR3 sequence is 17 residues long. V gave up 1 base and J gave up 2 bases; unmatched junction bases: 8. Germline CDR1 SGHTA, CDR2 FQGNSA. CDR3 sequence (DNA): TGTGCCAGCAGCTTAGTTCTCGGGACAGGGGTTCCCTACGAGCAGTACTTC. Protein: CASSLVLGTGVPYEQYF.

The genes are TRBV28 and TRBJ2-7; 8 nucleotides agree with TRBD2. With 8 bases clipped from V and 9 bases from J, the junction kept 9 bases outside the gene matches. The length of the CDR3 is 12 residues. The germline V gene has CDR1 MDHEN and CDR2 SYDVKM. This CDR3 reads CASSQAGEGQYF. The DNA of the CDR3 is TGTGCCAGCTCCCAAGCGGGAGAGGGGCAGTACTTC. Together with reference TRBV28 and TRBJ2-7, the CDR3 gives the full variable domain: DVKVTQSSRYLVKRTGEKVFLECVQDMDHENMFWYRQDPGLGLRLIYFSYDVKMKEKGDIPEGYSVSREKKERFSLILESASTNQTSMYLCASSQAGEGQYFGPGTRLTVT.

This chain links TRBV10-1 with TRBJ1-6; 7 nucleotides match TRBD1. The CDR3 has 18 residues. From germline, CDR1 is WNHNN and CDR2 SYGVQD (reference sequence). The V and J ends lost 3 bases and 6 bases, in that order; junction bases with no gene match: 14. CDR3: CASSDPVTGVDINSPLHF. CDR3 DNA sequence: TGCGCCAGCAGTGATCCCGTTACAGGGGTGGATATTAATTCACCCCTCCACTTT.

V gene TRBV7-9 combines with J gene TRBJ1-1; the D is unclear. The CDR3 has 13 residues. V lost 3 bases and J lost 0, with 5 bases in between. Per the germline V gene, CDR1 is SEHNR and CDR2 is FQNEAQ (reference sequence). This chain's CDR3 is CASSFGMNTEAFF. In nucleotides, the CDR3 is TGTGCCAGCAGCTTCGGGATGAACACTGAAGCTTTCTTT.

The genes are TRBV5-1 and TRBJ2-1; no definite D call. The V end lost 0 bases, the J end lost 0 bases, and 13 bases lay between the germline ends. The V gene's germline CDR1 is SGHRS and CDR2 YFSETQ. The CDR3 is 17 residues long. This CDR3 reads CASSLEGGPSSYNEQFF. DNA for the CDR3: TGCGCCAGCAGCTTGGAAGGCGGCCCGAGCTCCTACAATGAGCAGTTCTTC.

CDR3: CASSSTGLGGTEAFF. CDR3 DNA: TGTGCCAGCAGCTCGACAGGGCTGGGCGGCACTGAAGCTTTCTTT. This sequence joins TRBV5-5 and TRBJ1-1; 7 positions match TRBD1. V gave up 3 bases and J gave up 4 bases; unmatched junction bases: 9. CDR1 and CDR2 (germline): SGHKS, YYEKEE (reference sequence). The CDR3 is 15 amino acids.

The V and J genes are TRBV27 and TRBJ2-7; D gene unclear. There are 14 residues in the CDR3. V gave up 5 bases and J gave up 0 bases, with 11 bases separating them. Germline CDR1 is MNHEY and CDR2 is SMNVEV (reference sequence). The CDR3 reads CASSSIASSYEQYF. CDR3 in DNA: TGTGCCAGCAGTAGCATAGCTAGCTCCTACGAGCAGTACTTC.

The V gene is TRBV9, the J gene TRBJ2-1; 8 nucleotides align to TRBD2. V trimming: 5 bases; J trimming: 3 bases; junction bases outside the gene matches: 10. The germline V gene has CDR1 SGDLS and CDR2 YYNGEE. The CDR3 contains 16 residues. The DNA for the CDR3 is TGTGCCAGCAGTGATCATCGGGGGGGCATCTACAATGAGCAGTTCTTC. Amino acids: CASSDHRGGIYNEQFF.

The CDR3 is CASSSSLARTGVKDEQYF. The DNA for the CDR3 is TGTGCCAGCAGCTCCTCCCTTGCCCGGACAGGGGTTAAGGACGAGCAGTACTTC. This chain uses TRBV9 with TRBJ2-7; 9 nucleotides match TRBD1. With V trimmed by 4 bases and J by 5 bases, 19 bases remained unmatched. The CDR3 extends over 18 amino acids. Germline loops: CDR1 SGDLS, CDR2 YYNGEE.

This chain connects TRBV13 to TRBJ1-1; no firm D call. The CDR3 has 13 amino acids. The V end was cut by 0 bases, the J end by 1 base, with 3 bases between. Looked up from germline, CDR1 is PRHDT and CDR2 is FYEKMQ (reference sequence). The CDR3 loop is CASSLGWNTEAFF. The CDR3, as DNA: TGTGCCAGCAGCTTAGGCTGGAACACTGAAGCTTTCTTT. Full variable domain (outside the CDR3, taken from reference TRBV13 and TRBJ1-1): AAGVIQSPRHLIKEKRETATLKCYPIPRHDTVYWYQQGPGQDPQFLISFYEKMQSDKGSIPDRFSAQQFSDYHSELNMSSLELGDSALYFCASSLGWNTEAFFGQGTRLTVV.

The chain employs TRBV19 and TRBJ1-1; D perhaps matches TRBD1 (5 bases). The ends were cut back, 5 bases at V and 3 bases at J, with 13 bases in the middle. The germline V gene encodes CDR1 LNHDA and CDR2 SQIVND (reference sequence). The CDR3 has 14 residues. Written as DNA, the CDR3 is TGTGCCAGTAGTTTTTTGGGGGACTACACTGAAGCTTTCTTT. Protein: CASSFLGDYTEAFF.